This passage covers 22 T cell receptor beta chains from one sample sequenced in a study of blood T cell repertoires in COVID-19. TCRdb's copy holds only in-frame clones and misses some; the assay was immunoSEQ multiplex PCR. The sample holds 100,000 to 150,000 clones, about 82% seen once. The sample taken for sequencing was peripheral blood. Every receptor here comes from a human donor in a cohort sampled during active COVID-19.

The chain uses TRBV7-3 and TRBJ2-3; possibly TRBD2 for D (6 bases). The V end was cut by 1 base, the J end by 3 bases, with 11 bases between. Germline CDR1 and CDR2: SGHTA and FQGTGA. The CDR3 is 15 residues long. The CDR3 region has the DNA TGTGCCAGCAGCTTAAACTCGGGAGTAACAGATACGCAGTATTTT. Encoded protein: CASSLNSGVTDTQYF. The full variable domain, its missing parts supplied by reference TRBV7-3 and TRBJ2-3, is GAGVSQTPSNKVTEKGKYVELRCDPISGHTALYWYRQSLGQGPEFLIYFQGTGAADDSGLPNDRFFAVRPEGSVSTLKIQRTERGDSAVYLCASSLNSGVTDTQYFGPGTRLTVL.

The CDR3 DNA reads as TGTGCCTGGAGCCGTCCCGGGACTAGCCGGGATGAGCAGTTCTTC. Its translation: CAWSRPGTSRDEQFF. This chain connects TRBV30 to TRBJ2-1; 9 nucleotides align to TRBD2. Losses at the gene ends were 3 bases for V and 8 bases for J; bases not matched to a gene: 11. Germline V gene lookup returns CDR1 GTSNPN and CDR2 SVGIG (reference sequence). The CDR3 is 15 amino acids.

The CDR3 loop reads CASSRTGTGGYGYTF. The CDR3 DNA reads as TGTGCCAGCAGCCGAACCGGGACAGGGGGGTATGGCTACACCTTC. V is TRBV28 and J is TRBJ1-2, with 11 nucleotides matching TRBD1. This CDR3 is 15 amino acids long. Trimming removed 6 bases from V and 5 bases from J; junction bases left unmatched: 8. Germline CDR1 is MDHEN and CDR2 is SYDVKM.

This clone was picked up a small number of times. This sequence joins TRBV19 and TRBJ1-5, with a possible D match to TRBD1 (6 bases). Germline-derived CDR1 and CDR2 are LNHDA and SQIVND (reference sequence). This CDR3 comprises 14 residues. V was pared by 5 bases and J by 4 bases, with 12 bases between. In DNA form, the CDR3 reads TGTGCCAGTAGTCCCAAGAGGGGGAATCAGCCCCAGCATTTT. Amino acid sequence: CASSPKRGNQPQHF. The full variable domain, in which reference TRBV19 and TRBJ1-5 provide the parts outside the CDR3, is DGGITQSPKYLFRKEGQNVTLSCEQNLNHDAMYWYRQDPGQGLRLIYYSQIVNDFQKGDIAEGYSVSREKKESFPLTVTSAQKNPTAFYLCASSPKRGNQPQHFGDGTRLSIL.

This rearrangement joins TRBV25-1 to TRBJ2-1; 13 bases are a match to TRBD2. J lost 2 bases, V lost 5 bases, and 9 bases had no gene match. There are 18 residues in the CDR3. Germline values: CDR1 MGHDK, CDR2 SYGVNS. The CDR3 DNA sequence: TGTGCCAGCAGTCCCGGGACTAGCGGGATTAGTCCCTACAATGAGCAGTTCTTC. Translation gives CASSPGTSGISPYNEQFF.

The chain uses TRBV6-2 or TRBV6-3 and TRBJ2-1, with TRBD2 matching over 8 bases. Trimming took 2 bases from V and 7 from J; bases not matched to a gene: 4. Germline assignment: CDR1 MNHEY and CDR2 SVGEGT. The CDR3 extends over 14 amino acids. CDR3 DNA: TGTGCCAGCAGTTACAATTTAGCGGGGAATGAGCAGTTCTTC. It encodes CASSYNLAGNEQFF.

The chain is built from TRBV4-2 and TRBJ2-5; D gene uncertain. CDR1 and CDR2 (germline): LGHNA, YNFKEQ. The CDR3 has 16 amino acids. Trimming removed 0 bases at V and 0 bases at J, with 11 bases between. CDR3 bases: TGTGCCAGCAGCCAAGACCCTCAGACATACCAAGAGACCCAGTACTTC. Translated, it gives CASSQDPQTYQETQYF.

The chain combines TRBV6-2 or TRBV6-3 with TRBJ2-7, with 10 bases fitting TRBD2. This CDR3 region has 18 residues. Germline V lookup: CDR1 MNHEY, CDR2 SVGEGT. With 3 bases clipped from V and 5 bases from J, the junction kept 16 bases outside the gene matches. The CDR3 here is CASSYSVAGGLLGNEQYF. In nucleotides, the CDR3 is TGTGCCAGCAGTTATTCAGTAGCGGGAGGCCTTTTAGGGAACGAGCAGTACTTC.

This chain connects TRBV5-4 to TRBJ1-1; TRBD1 agrees at 9 bases. From germline, CDR1 is SGHNT and CDR2 YYREEE (reference sequence). V was pared by 2 bases and J by 0 bases, with 11 bases of the junction left unmatched. The CDR3 extends over 18 amino acids. The CDR3 region has the DNA TGTGCCAGCAGCTTCGGGGGGACAGGGTGGGTAATGAACACTGAAGCTTTCTTT. This gives the protein CASSFGGTGWVMNTEAFF.

This rearrangement joins TRBV5-1 to TRBJ2-7, with TRBD1 identical over 9 bases. CDR1 is SGHRS and CDR2 is YFSETQ in the germline V gene. V trimming: 0 bases; J trimming: 4 bases; junction bases outside the gene matches: 2. This CDR3 is 14 amino acids long. Here the CDR3 reads CASSLGDREYEQYF. The CDR3, as DNA: TGCGCCAGCAGCTTGGGGGACAGGGAGTACGAGCAGTACTTC.

This clone is a singleton in its sample. The chain employs TRBV10-3 and TRBJ1-1; D uncertain. CDR3 length: 16 residues. Germline loops: CDR1 ENHRY, CDR2 SYGVKD. Trimming took off 3 bases at V and 1 base at J, with 15 bases between the two ends. CDR3 in DNA: TGTGCCATCAGTGACCCTAGCCCGACACCGAACACTGAAGCTTTCTTT. This gives the protein CAISDPSPTPNTEAFF.

This clone was found once. This chain joins TRBV4-1 and TRBJ2-2; 10 nucleotides match TRBD2. This CDR3 spans 18 amino acids. CDR1 and CDR2 from the germline V gene are MGHRA and YSYEKL. J gave up 6 bases and V 0 bases, and 10 bases lay outside the gene matches. In DNA form, the CDR3 reads TGCGCCAGCAGCCAAGATACAGGGTCACTAGCGGGATCCGGGGAGCTGTTTTTT. Its translation is CASSQDTGSLAGSGELFF.

The chain couples TRBV7-2 to TRBJ2-1; 16 bases match TRBD2. Looked up from germline, CDR1 is SGHTA and CDR2 is FQGNSA. The CDR3 is 17 amino acids. With 1 base clipped from V and 6 bases from J, the junction kept 3 bases outside the gene matches. For the CDR3, the DNA is TGTGCCAGCAGCTTAGGAGGGACTAGCGGGAGGGCCAATGAGCAGTTCTTC. Its protein product is CASSLGGTSGRANEQFF.

The chain recombines TRBV19 with TRBJ2-3; 7 bases fit TRBD1. The germline V gene encodes CDR1 LNHDA and CDR2 SQIVND (reference sequence). The CDR3 has 13 residues. The trim removed 5 bases at V and 4 bases at J, leaving 3 bases unmatched. Written as DNA, the CDR3 is TGTGCCAGTAGTTACGGGACAGCAGATACGCAGTATTTT. Translating gives CASSYGTADTQYF.

The rearrangement links TRBV18 to TRBJ2-1; 14 bases are shared with TRBD2. CDR1 KGHSH and CDR2 LQKENI come from the germline V gene. The ends lost 6 bases at V and 8 bases at J; junction bases unmatched: 3. The CDR3 sequence is 14 residues long. The CDR3 DNA is TGTGCCAGCTCGGGACTAGCGGGGGTAGATGAGCAGTTCTTC. This gives the protein CASSGLAGVDEQFF.

The chain links TRBV12-5 to TRBJ1-3, with no clear D. CDR1 and CDR2 from the germline V gene are LGHNT and FRNRAP. The V end lost 10 bases, the J end lost 2 bases, and 12 bases lay between the germline ends. The CDR3 loop spans 13 amino acids. This CDR3 reads CATTVPTGNTIYF. Written as DNA, the CDR3 is TGTGCTACTACGGTCCCCACTGGAAACACCATATATTTT.

This chain connects TRBV6-6 to TRBJ2-1; possibly TRBD2 for D (5 bases). CDR1 MNHNY and CDR2 SVGAGI come from the germline V gene (reference sequence). The CDR3 contains 16 residues. The germline V and J ends were trimmed by 6 bases and 0 bases, with 15 bases remaining between them. CDR3 bases: TGTGCCAGCAGAAACGACTATACCAGCTCCTACAATGAGCAGTTCTTC. As protein: CASRNDYTSSYNEQFF.

This clone was detected only once. This chain uses TRBV5-4 with TRBJ2-2; D possibly corresponds to TRBD2 (5 bases). Germline CDR1 reads SGHNT; CDR2 reads YYREEE (reference sequence). The CDR3 totals 16 residues. Trimming stripped 4 bases from V and 0 bases from J, with 13 bases between. The CDR3 nucleotides read TGTGCCAGCAGCCACCCCGGACTCCCGAACACCGGGGAGCTGTTTTTT. Encoded protein: CASSHPGLPNTGELFF.

The chain carries TRBV28 and TRBJ1-1; a weak D match, TRBD1 (6 bases). The V end lost 4 bases, the J end lost 0 bases, and 12 bases lay between the germline ends. In germline, CDR1 is MDHEN, CDR2 SYDVKM. The CDR3 sequence is 15 residues long. CDR3 protein: CASSYTGRVNTEAFF. For the CDR3, the DNA is TGTGCCAGCAGTTATACAGGGAGGGTGAACACTGAAGCTTTCTTT.

In this sample, this clone turned up a few times. The chain combines TRBV7-3 with TRBJ1-2, with D unclear. V gave up 5 bases and J gave up 8 bases, with 6 bases separating them. Germline V lookup: CDR1 SGHTA, CDR2 FQGTGA. The CDR3 is 10 residues long. CDR3 sequence (DNA): TGTGCCAGCAGCACTGCCGGCTACACCTTC. It is translated as CASSTAGYTF.

This clone was found once. J is TRBJ2-1 and V is TRBV18; TRBD2 matches at 8 bases. The ends lost 8 bases at V and 8 bases at J; junction bases unmatched: 8. The germline CDR1 and CDR2 sequences are KGHSH and LQKENI. CDR3 length: 13 amino acids. The CDR3 loop is CASARTSPDEQFF. In nucleotides, the CDR3 is TGTGCCAGCGCCCGGACTAGCCCGGATGAGCAGTTCTTC.

The J gene is TRBJ1-1, the V gene TRBV5-6; possibly TRBD1 for D (5 bases). Germline V gives CDR1 SGHDT, CDR2 YYEEEE. V was cut by 5 bases and J by 4 bases, with 21 bases left in between. CDR3 length: 16 amino acids. CDR3: CASRSQPAGRGTEAFF. The CDR3 DNA sequence: TGTGCCAGCAGGTCGCAACCGGCAGGGCGCGGCACTGAAGCTTTCTTT.